This section outlines one T cell receptor beta chain sequence together with its context. PCR employed 60 Vbeta and 13 Jbeta primers. The assay was immunoSEQ multiplex PCR, and TCRdb's table has in-frame clones only and misses some. The sample has around 190,000 clones, 75% to 80% seen once. The sample belongs to a study of cytomegalovirus exposure and HLA in healthy donors. V lost 1 base and J lost 6, with 16 bases in between. The CDR3 has 15 amino acids. Germline-derived CDR1 and CDR2 are SGHRS and YFSETQ. This receptor was identified in a female donor in good health and CMV-seronegative. Sequenced material: PBMCs. V and J are TRBV5-1 and TRBJ1-2; D may be TRBD1 (6 bases). The CDR3 region is CASSLRQGLENGYTF. The CDR3 DNA reads TGCGCCAGCAGCTTGAGGCAGGGGTTAGAAAATGGCTACACCTTC.